The clone carrying this TCR beta chain was detected a few times. The antigen remains unidentified. Other DNA variants within this sample encode the same CDR3. The data were obtained in a study of T cell responses to AZD1222 COVID-19 vaccine. Findings and limits, study-wide: The number of AZD1222 recipients seropositive at baseline was only five to seven. Breadth and depth of Spike-specific TCRs rose after two AZD1222 doses. Vaccine-associated CD4 TCRs ranged over spike, dominating at 160-218 and 743-854.

TCRdb keeps only in-frame clones here, not all; method: immunoSEQ multiplex PCR. The sample shows 250,000 to 300,000 clones, around 92% of them seen only once. V shed 3 bases and J shed 5 bases, with 5 bases lying between them. Per germline, CDR1 SGHVS and CDR2 FQNEAQ. The CDR3 covers 12 residues. The material was peripheral blood, obtained 28 days after the second AZD1222 dose. The chain is built from TRBV7-8 and TRBJ1-5, with D unresolved. The receptor's source is an adult who received the AZD1222 COVID-19 vaccine. The CDR3 DNA is TGTGCCAGCAGCTTTGGGGATCAGCCCCAGCATTTT. Translating gives CASSFGDQPQHF. The full variable domain, rest sourced from reference TRBV7-8 and TRBJ1-5, is GAGVSQSPRYKVAKRGQDVALRCDPISGHVSLFWYQQALGQGPEFLTYFQNEAQLDKSGLPSDRFFAERPEGSVSTLKIQRTQQEDSAVYLCASSFGDQPQHFGDGTRLSIL.